The rows below give T cell receptor beta chains drawn from one sample of a study of cytomegalovirus exposure and HLA in healthy donors. This table comes from immunoSEQ multiplex PCR, and its TCRdb copy is limited to in-frame clones, with some not included. The table lists 180,000 or so clones, over 70% of them singletons, with 1.4% to 1.5% in the top ten. Sequences were obtained from PBMCs. The receptors derive from a man in his late teens or twenties in good health and CMV-seronegative. Both conserved end residues are part of each CDR3. D genes are given only for firm matches. Some rows mark clone size as missing; the rest say once, few, many or name a class of expanded clone.

.	.	TRBV7-9	TRBJ1-1	CASSFPRQITKEAFF	TGTGCCAGCAGCTTTCCCAGACAGATTACCAAAGAAGCTTTCTTT
.	.	TRBV18	TRBJ2-3	CASSPSQRSTDTQYF	TGTGCCAGCTCACCATCACAGAGAAGCACAGATACGCAGTATTTT
.	.	TRBV30	TRBJ2-2	CACTKLGGTNTGELFF	TGTGCCTGCACTAAATTGGGAGGTACCAACACCGGGGAGCTGTTTTTT
TRBD1	.	TRBV7-8	TRBJ1-5	CASSLNWDRVLNNQPQHF	TGTGCCAGCAGCTTAAACTGGGACAGGGTACTTAATAATCAGCCCCAGCATTTT
TRBD2	.	TRBV5-1	TRBJ2-3	CASSLDLAGPTDTQYF	TGCGCCAGCAGCTTGGACCTAGCGGGGCCCACAGATACGCAGTATTTT
TRBD2	.	TRBV5-4	TRBJ2-7	CASSLTGGGQYF	TGTGCCAGCAGCTTGACCGGGGGGGGGCAGTACTTC
.	.	TRBV6-1	TRBJ2-7	CASSRDLGYEQYF	TGCGCCAGCAGTCGAGACTTGGGCTACGAGCAGTACTTC
.	.	TRBV11-3	TRBJ2-7	CASSLAGSPTYEQYF	TGTGCCAGCAGCTTAGCGGGGTCTCCTACCTACGAGCAGTACTTC
.	.	TRBV2	TRBJ2-7	CASSETQGYEQYF	TGTGCCAGCAGTGAGACTCAGGGCTACGAGCAGTACTTC
.	few	TRBV7-2	TRBJ1-1	CASRYQATNTEAFF	TGTGCCAGCAGATACCAGGCGACGAACACTGAAGCTTTCTTT
TRBD1	.	TRBV29-1	TRBJ1-2	CSVEPDRGGYTF	TGCAGCGTTGAGCCCGACAGGGGAGGCTACACCTTC
.	.	TRBV2	TRBJ1-5	CASTPGQGGKQPQHF	TGTGCCAGCACCCCAGGGCAGGGTGGAAAGCAGCCCCAGCATTTT
TRBD1	.	TRBV5-1	TRBJ2-7	CASSSQGGSYEQYF	TGCGCCAGCAGCTCACAGGGGGGCTCCTACGAGCAGTACTTC
.	.	TRBV4-1	TRBJ1-1	CASRPVTASRGGTEAFF	TGCGCCAGCAGGCCCGTTACGGCGTCCCGTGGAGGGACTGAAGCTTTCTTT
.	.	TRBV30	TRBJ1-6	CARSGRPNSPLHF	TGTGCGAGAAGTGGGAGGCCTAATTCACCCCTCCACTTT
.	.	TRBV11-3	TRBJ1-3	CASSYSGNTIYF	TGTGCCAGCAGTTACTCTGGAAACACCATATATTTT
.	.	TRBV11-1	TRBJ2-7	CASSAEGLRNYEQYF	TGTGCCAGCAGCGCCGAGGGACTCCGGAACTACGAGCAGTACTTC
.	.	TRBV6-1	TRBJ1-4	CASIRTQTTNEKLFF	TGTGCCAGCATCAGGACACAAACAACTAATGAAAAACTGTTTTTT
TRBD1	.	TRBV11-2	TRBJ1-2	CASSLGQGTYGYTF	TGTGCCAGCAGCTTAGGACAGGGGACCTATGGCTACACCTTC
TRBD2	.	TRBV6-1	TRBJ2-2	CASSEYPAGVNTGELFF	TGTGCCAGCAGTGAGTATCCAGCGGGAGTTAACACCGGGGAGCTGTTTTTT
TRBD1	.	TRBV19	TRBJ2-7	CASSIRDSYYEQYF	TGTGCCAGTAGTATTAGGGACAGTTACTACGAGCAGTACTTC
TRBD1	.	TRBV18	TRBJ2-5	CASSPTTGTVGETQYF	TGTGCCAGCTCACCAACGACCGGGACAGTAGGAGAGACCCAGTACTTC
.	few	TRBV7-2	TRBJ2-2	CASSFLLTAGLTGELFF	TGTGCCAGCAGCTTCCTATTGACAGCAGGTCTTACCGGGGAGCTGTTTTTT
.	.	TRBV18	TRBJ2-7	CASSPGTSPYEQYF	TGTGCCAGCTCACCCGGGACATCCCCCTACGAGCAGTACTTC
.	.	TRBV7-7	TRBJ2-1	CASSQLGQNYNEQFF	TGTGCTAGCAGCCAACTAGGACAGAACTACAATGAGCAGTTCTTC
.	.	TRBV7-9	TRBJ2-5	CASSFPGIQETQYF	TGTGCCAGCAGCTTTCCCGGGATACAGGAGACCCAGTACTTC
.	.	TRBV7-9	TRBJ2-2	CASSLTDRNTGELFF	TGTGCCAGCAGCTTAACGGACAGGAACACCGGGGAGCTGTTTTTT
.	few	TRBV7-2	TRBJ2-6	CASSFGQPAGANVLTF	TGTGCCAGCAGCTTCGGACAGCCGGCTGGGGCCAACGTCCTGACTTTC
TRBD2	.	TRBV4-1	TRBJ2-3	CASSQDSGLATDTQYF	TGCGCCAGCAGCCAAGATTCGGGACTAGCCACAGATACGCAGTATTTT
.	.	TRBV21-1	TRBJ1-5	CASSKSGQGNQPQHF	TGTGCCAGCAGCAAATCTGGACAGGGCAATCAGCCCCAGCATTTT
.	once	TRBV19	TRBJ2-7	CASSKAPRSSDEQYF	TGTGCCAGTAGTAAGGCCCCACGCTCAAGCGACGAGCAGTACTTC
TRBD1	.	TRBV6-5	TRBJ1-5	CASSSGTGAQPQHF	TGTGCCAGCAGTTCCGGGACAGGGGCTCAGCCCCAGCATTTT
TRBD2	.	TRBV18	TRBJ2-3	CASSPRRGATTDTQYF	TGTGCCAGCTCACCAAGGCGGGGGGCGACCACAGATACGCAGTATTTT
TRBD2	.	TRBV4-2	TRBJ2-3	CASSQEICGGGDTQYF	TGTGCCAGCAGCCAAGAAATTTGCGGGGGGGGAGATACGCAGTATTTT
.	.	TRBV7-3	TRBJ2-2	CASSLTQDTNTGELFF	TGTGCCAGCAGCTTAACACAAGACACAAACACCGGGGAGCTGTTTTTT
TRBD1	.	TRBV27	TRBJ2-1	CASRGQGIYNEQFF	TGTGCCAGCAGGGGACAGGGGATCTACAATGAGCAGTTCTTC
.	few	TRBV9	TRBJ2-7	CASSVDRGEQYF	TGTGCCAGCAGCGTAGACCGGGGCGAGCAGTACTTC
.	.	TRBV12-5	TRBJ2-6	CASALTDPSGANVLTF	TGTGCTAGTGCCCTCACAGATCCCTCTGGGGCCAACGTCCTGACTTTC
TRBD2	.	TRBV5-8	TRBJ2-2	CASRRLAGRNTGELFF	TGTGCCAGCAGGAGACTAGCGGGCAGGAACACCGGGGAGCTGTTTTTT
TRBD1	few	TRBV4-3	TRBJ2-6	CASSLGGQGATGANVLTF	TGCGCCAGCAGTTTGGGTGGACAGGGGGCAACTGGGGCCAACGTCCTGACTTTC